The 15 T cell receptor beta chains presented below share a single source sample, sequenced in a study of blood T cell dynamics during melanoma immunotherapy. Time point described: week 3, after first cycle of checkpoint inhibitor. The data were produced by immunoSEQ multiplex PCR, yet TCRdb's version contains in-frame clones alone and is incomplete. The table records 6,000 or so clones, approximately 86% of them present only once. Sequences were derived from blood, sampled from a patient treated with checkpoint blockade. The receptors shown here come from a human donor with melanoma.

The chain links TRBV5-1 to TRBJ2-7; D is unclear. Germline CDR1 and CDR2: SGHRS and YFSETQ. This CDR3 has 13 amino acids. The V gene lost 0 bases and the J gene lost 0 bases, with 4 bases spanning the gap. CDR3 in DNA: TGCGCCAGCAGCTTGGGGAGCTCCTACGAGCAGTACTTC. Translation: CASSLGSSYEQYF. Based on the CDR3 plus reference TRBV5-1 and TRBJ2-7, the full variable domain is KAGVTQTPRYLIKTRGQQVTLSCSPISGHRSVSWYQQTPGQGLQFLFEYFSETQRNKGNFPGRFSGRQFSNSRSEMNVSTLELGDSALYLCASSLGSSYEQYFGPGTRLTVT.

This clone occurred a few times. V gene TRBV4-1 combines with J gene TRBJ1-5; possibly TRBD1 for D (5 bases). V was shortened by 0 bases and J by 5 bases, with 14 bases between the two germline ends. From germline, CDR1 is MGHRA and CDR2 YSYEKL. The CDR3 extends over 16 amino acids. In DNA form, the CDR3 reads TGCGCCAGCAGCCAAGAGCCAGGGAGTGTGCATCAGCCCCAGCATTTT. Translated: CASSQEPGSVHQPQHF.

The gene calls are TRBV5-6 and TRBJ1-4; no clear D. V lost 1 base and J lost 4, with 8 bases in between. From germline, CDR1 is SGHDT and CDR2 YYEEEE. This CDR3 is 14 amino acids long. CDR3 nucleotides: TGTGCCAGCAGCTTGATCACCGGTAATGAAAAACTGTTTTTT. It translates to CASSLITGNEKLFF.

The chain links TRBV19 to TRBJ1-6; TRBD1 might be the D (5 bases). V was clipped by 5 bases and J by 5 bases, with 10 bases between them. Germline CDR1 is LNHDA and CDR2 is SQIVND (reference sequence). The CDR3 sequence is 14 residues long. Here the CDR3 reads CASSFGTDNSPLHF. The CDR3 DNA reads as TGTGCCAGTAGTTTCGGGACGGATAATTCACCCCTCCACTTT.

The chain uses TRBV10-1 and TRBJ2-1, with 8 bases aligning to TRBD1. The CDR3 sequence is 14 residues long. Per germline, CDR1 WNHNN and CDR2 SYGVQD (reference sequence). Trimming took 7 bases from V and 8 from J; bases not matched to a gene: 10. The CDR3 loop reads CASKGQGSVDEQFF. CDR3 sequence (DNA): TGCGCCAGCAAAGGACAGGGTTCCGTGGATGAGCAGTTCTTC.

V usage is TRBV28 and J usage is TRBJ2-3; 9 bases agree with TRBD1. The CDR3 is 16 residues long. CDR1 MDHEN and CDR2 SYDVKM come from the germline V gene. V trimming: 5 bases; J trimming: 3 bases; junction bases outside the gene matches: 9. The CDR3, as DNA: TGTGCCAGCAGTCTCTCCGGGACAGGGATGACAGATACGCAGTATTTT. It encodes CASSLSGTGMTDTQYF.

The chain combines TRBV5-6 with TRBJ2-7; 7 bases line up with TRBD2. V lost 1 base to trimming and J lost 2 bases; unmatched junction nucleotides: 9. Germline V lookup: CDR1 SGHDT, CDR2 YYEEEE. This CDR3 contains 16 residues. The CDR3 region is CASSLITGTTPYEQYF. The CDR3 bases are TGTGCCAGCAGCTTGATTACCGGGACTACGCCCTACGAGCAGTACTTC.

The chain employs TRBV7-9 and TRBJ2-1; D is undetermined. Trimming left V 5 bases short and J 12 bases short, with 11 bases between. The germline V gene encodes CDR1 SEHNR and CDR2 FQNEAQ (reference sequence). The CDR3 covers 11 residues. CDR3 in amino acids: CASSQDARQFF. The CDR3, as DNA: TGTGCCAGCAGCCAGGACGCGAGGCAGTTCTTC. The full variable domain, in which reference TRBV7-9 and TRBJ2-1 provide the parts outside the CDR3, is DTGVSQNPRHKITKRGQNVTFRCDPISEHNRLYWYRQTLGQGPEFLTYFQNEAQLEKSRLLSDRFSAERPKGSFSTLEIQRTEQGDSAMYLCASSQDARQFFGPGTRLTVL.

This sequence joins TRBV25-1 and TRBJ1-2; D is perhaps TRBD1 (5 bases). CDR1 and CDR2 (germline): MGHDK, SYGVNS. The CDR3 has 12 amino acids. Trimming stripped 6 bases from V and 4 bases from J, with 9 bases between. CDR3 sequence (DNA): TGTGCCAGCAGAATCGACAGCTATGGCTACACCTTC. Residues: CASRIDSYGYTF.

The chain uses TRBV5-4 and TRBJ2-5; 9 bases align to TRBD1. Trimming cost V 4 bases and J 5 bases; bases outside gene matches: 9. The germline gives CDR1 SGHNT, CDR2 YYREEE (reference sequence). This CDR3 is built from 15 residues. The chain's CDR3 is CASSTRTGVDETQYF. CDR3 sequence (DNA): TGTGCCAGCAGCACTAGGACAGGGGTTGACGAGACCCAGTACTTC. The variable domain in full, completed from reference TRBV5-4 and TRBJ2-5, reads ETGVTQSPTHLIKTRGQQVTLRCSSQSGHNTVSWYQQALGQGPQFIFQYYREEENGRGNFPPRFSGLQFPNYSSELNVNALELDDSALYLCASSTRTGVDETQYFGPGTRLLVL.

This CDR3 reads CASSLDPYEGQRNTIYF. The CDR3 coding sequence is TGCGCCAGCAGCTTGGATCCCTACGAGGGACAGAGAAACACCATATATTTT. The chain has TRBV5-1 and TRBJ1-3, with 7 bases fitting TRBD1. V was pared by 0 bases and J by 5 bases, with 11 bases of the junction left unmatched. The CDR3 has 17 amino acids. Germline lookup yields CDR1 SGHRS and CDR2 YFSETQ.

This chain joins TRBV28 and TRBJ1-4; TRBD1 is a possible D gene (6 bases). CDR3 size: 17 residues. Germline CDR1 reads MDHEN; CDR2 reads SYDVKM. V lost 4 bases to trimming and J lost 5 bases, with 20 bases between them. In DNA form, the CDR3 reads TGTGCCAGCAGTTCGGGGAGTTGGACAGCTCAAAATGAAAAACTGTTTTTT. It codes for CASSSGSWTAQNEKLFF.

J is TRBJ1-6 and V is TRBV21-1; the D segment call TRBD1 is taken from the table without a DNA check. TRBV21-1 is a documented pseudogene. The CDR3 is 17 amino acids. DNA of the CDR3: TGTGCCAGCAGCAATAAGGGGACAGCTGGCCCTTATTCACCCCTCCACTTT. It is translated as CASSNKGTAGPYSPLHF.

The chain recombines TRBV7-3 with TRBJ2-1; D is unclear. Germline lookup yields CDR1 SGHTA and CDR2 FQGTGA. This CDR3 has 13 residues. V was cut by 5 bases and J by 9 bases, with 14 bases left in between. CDR3 nucleotides: TGTGCCAGCAGCGGTTCGGGCGGCCGTGAGCAGTTCTTC. The encoded protein is CASSGSGGREQFF.

J is TRBJ2-6 and V is TRBV10-3; D call uncertain. Trimming cost V 11 bases and J 2 bases, with 10 bases left between them. CDR1 ENHRY and CDR2 SYGVKD come from the germline V gene. The CDR3 has 13 residues. CDR3 DNA: TGTGCCGCCCTTCAGACTGGGGCCAACGTCCTGACTTTC. As protein: CAALQTGANVLTF.